This T cell receptor beta chain was captured in a study of beta chain features in type 1 diabetes. Reverse transcription of all isolated RNA meant that expressed TCRB transcripts were sequenced. Assay: immunoSEQ multiplex PCR; the TCRdb copy retains only in-frame clones and omits some. The sample lists about 140,000 clones; about an eighth were seen once. Concerning this clone itself: Antigen unknown.

Per germline, CDR1 SEHNR and CDR2 FQNEAQ (reference sequence). The V and J ends lost 4 bases and 1 base respectively, with 7 bases between them. The CDR3 runs 13 residues. Study observations and caveats: A greater similarity of naive, central memory and Treg TCRB repertoires was seen among patients than among healthy donors. TCRB CDR3s were moderately but significantly shorter in Type 1 diabetes patients in all four CD4+ subsets.

Sequences were obtained from central memory CD4+ T cells from blood. J is TRBJ1-1 and V is TRBV7-9; D ambiguous. The clonotype originates from a man aged 18 to 30 with type 1 diabetes. CDR3 coding DNA: TGTGCCAGCAGCTGGACGGCGAACACTGAAGCTTTCTTT. As protein: CASSWTANTEAFF.